Only a few counts were recorded for the clone carrying this TCR beta chain. Trimming shortened V by 2 bases and J by 0 bases, and 2 bases separated the two germline ends. CDR1 and CDR2 (germline): LGHDT, YNNKEL (reference sequence). The CDR3 is 13 residues long. MiXCR was run by TCRdb on the RT-PCR reads, yielding one entry per CDR3 protein. The sample lists 500,000 to 600,000 distinct CDR3 sequences; roughly 12% were seen once. This entry comes from a study of response to subunit inactivated influenza vaccine. These data were likewise used in another study, on T cells expressing NK-cell markers. That investigation notes: TCR beta libraries carry UMIs added by 5'RACE template switching. The authors derived TCR beta repertoires from sorted CD3+CD56+NKG2C+, CD3+CD56+NKG2C- and CD3+CD56-NKG2C+ T cells. Top CD8+ clonotypes included the dominant CD3+CD56+NKG2C+ clonotypes in 5 or 6 donors. The CD3+CD56-NKG2C+ fraction of a few donors was likewise dominated by these clonotypes.

The chain has TRBV3-1 and TRBJ1-5; unclear D gene. The TCR was taken from a man over 45 who received an inactivated influenza vaccine. Material: PBMCs from blood, obtained on the day of vaccination. DNA of the CDR3: TGTGCCAGCAGCCAACTTAGCAATCAGCCCCAGCATTTT. Protein product: CASSQLSNQPQHF.